These T cell receptor beta chains were read from a single sample in a study of graft-versus-host responses after intestinal transplantation. Clones were read by immunoSEQ multiplex PCR, and TCRdb kept only the in-frame ones, dropping some. Of under 150,000 clones in the sample, approximately 96% were seen once. These receptors' antigens are unknown. Sequencing used unstimulated CD8+ T cells sorted from spleen or lymph node cells, obtained before intestinal transplant. The receptors were gathered from a human donor who received an intestinal transplant. CDR3s include the opening cysteine and the closing phenylalanine or tryptophan. A D gene is named only where the DNA matches it firmly. For some rows the clone size is stated as once, few or many, or as a class when expanded; others skip it.

cdr3_nt: TGTGCCAGCAGCTTAAGTGGGGGATCCGGAAACACCATATATTTT; cdr3_aa: CASSLSGGSGNTIYF; j_call: TRBJ1-3; d_call: .; clone_size: .; v_call: TRBV11-2
cdr3_nt: TGTGCCATCAGTGGAACGGGAGGGCCGCCCGAGCAGTACTTC; cdr3_aa: CAISGTGGPPEQYF; j_call: TRBJ2-7; d_call: TRBD2; clone_size: .; v_call: TRBV10-3
cdr3_nt: TGCGCCAGCAGCTTGGCCACCGGGGAGCTGTTTTTT; cdr3_aa: CASSLATGELFF; j_call: TRBJ2-2; d_call: .; clone_size: .; v_call: TRBV5-1
cdr3_nt: TGTGCCAGCAGCCCCCATAGCCGCGAGCAGTACTTC; cdr3_aa: CASSPHSREQYF; j_call: TRBJ2-7; d_call: .; clone_size: .; v_call: TRBV7-9
cdr3_nt: TGTGCCATCAGTGAACGCCACTGGGCCCAAGGCTATGGCTACACCTTC; cdr3_aa: CAISERHWAQGYGYTF; j_call: TRBJ1-2; d_call: .; clone_size: .; v_call: TRBV10-3
cdr3_nt: TGTGCCAGCAGCCCCGGGACTAGCGGCTACAATGAGCAGTTCTTC; cdr3_aa: CASSPGTSGYNEQFF; j_call: TRBJ2-1; d_call: TRBD2; clone_size: few; v_call: TRBV27
cdr3_nt: TGTGCCAGCAGCCAAGAGCTAGCTGGCCACGAGCAGTACTTC; cdr3_aa: CASSQELAGHEQYF; j_call: TRBJ2-7; d_call: .; clone_size: .; v_call: TRBV4-2
cdr3_nt: TGTGCCAGCAGCTTCGGGGGGTTAAGGCCCTCTGGCTACACCTTC; cdr3_aa: CASSFGGLRPSGYTF; j_call: TRBJ1-2; d_call: .; clone_size: .; v_call: TRBV11-2
cdr3_nt: TGTGCCAGCAGTAACGACAGGGTCAGCGATCAGCCCCAGCATTTT; cdr3_aa: CASSNDRVSDQPQHF; j_call: TRBJ1-5; d_call: TRBD1; clone_size: .; v_call: TRBV28
cdr3_nt: TGTGCCAGCAGTTTAACATCAGGGGGCAATGAGCAGTTCTTC; cdr3_aa: CASSLTSGGNEQFF; j_call: TRBJ2-1; d_call: TRBD1; clone_size: once; v_call: TRBV28
cdr3_nt: TGTGCCACCAGCAGAGATAGGGGGGCCTCAGCGGGCGAGCAGTACTTC; cdr3_aa: CATSRDRGASAGEQYF; j_call: TRBJ2-7; d_call: .; clone_size: .; v_call: TRBV15
cdr3_nt: TGTGCCAGCAGCTTAATCAGGCGGGAGAAGACCGCCTACAATGAGCAGTTCTTC; cdr3_aa: CASSLIRREKTAYNEQFF; j_call: TRBJ2-1; d_call: TRBD2; clone_size: .; v_call: TRBV7-9
cdr3_nt: TGTGCCAGCAGTACTTTGACGGACGAGCAGTACTTC; cdr3_aa: CASSTLTDEQYF; j_call: TRBJ2-7; d_call: .; clone_size: .; v_call: TRBV6-1
cdr3_nt: TGTGCCACCAGCCCGACAACCGGGACTAGCGGGAGATGGGATGAGCAGTTCTTC; cdr3_aa: CATSPTTGTSGRWDEQFF; j_call: TRBJ2-1; d_call: TRBD2; clone_size: .; v_call: TRBV15
cdr3_nt: TGTGCCAGCAGTTCATGGACCACTGAGGGCACTGAAGCTTTCTTT; cdr3_aa: CASSSWTTEGTEAFF; j_call: TRBJ1-1; d_call: .; clone_size: .; v_call: TRBV25-1
cdr3_nt: TGTGCCAGCAGCGTTACCGGGACTAGCGGGTTCTACGAGCAGTACTTC; cdr3_aa: CASSVTGTSGFYEQYF; j_call: TRBJ2-7; d_call: TRBD2; clone_size: few; v_call: TRBV9
cdr3_nt: TGTGCCAGCAGTTTATACGGCCCCACGGGGACGTACCAAGAGACCCAGTACTTC; cdr3_aa: CASSLYGPTGTYQETQYF; j_call: TRBJ2-5; d_call: .; clone_size: once; v_call: TRBV27
cdr3_nt: TGTGCCAGCAGTTTGGGCAGGCTCCCGGGAGAGACCCAGTACTTC; cdr3_aa: CASSLGRLPGETQYF; j_call: TRBJ2-5; d_call: .; clone_size: .; v_call: TRBV28
cdr3_nt: TGTGCCAGCGGTCAGTGGGACTCTAACAATGAGCAGTTCTTC; cdr3_aa: CASGQWDSNNEQFF; j_call: TRBJ2-1; d_call: .; clone_size: once; v_call: TRBV11-2
cdr3_nt: TGTGCCAGCAGCATGGGGACTAACCCGCGGGAGCAGTACTTC; cdr3_aa: CASSMGTNPREQYF; j_call: TRBJ2-7; d_call: TRBD2; clone_size: .; v_call: TRBV9
cdr3_nt: TGTGCCAGCAGTTTCCAGGCAAAACCCTACGAGCAGTACTTC; cdr3_aa: CASSFQAKPYEQYF; j_call: TRBJ2-7; d_call: .; clone_size: .; v_call: TRBV27
cdr3_nt: TGCGCCAGCAGCTTAGTAGGGGCGGGAGAGACCCAGTACTTC; cdr3_aa: CASSLVGAGETQYF; j_call: TRBJ2-5; d_call: .; clone_size: .; v_call: TRBV5-1
cdr3_nt: TGTGCCAGCAGGATAGCGGGAGTTATGAATGAGCAGTTCTTC; cdr3_aa: CASRIAGVMNEQFF; j_call: TRBJ2-1; d_call: TRBD2; clone_size: .; v_call: TRBV28
cdr3_nt: TGTGCCAGCAGCTTCGGAGCGGGAGAGGGCACAGATACGCAGTATTTT; cdr3_aa: CASSFGAGEGTDTQYF; j_call: TRBJ2-3; d_call: TRBD2; clone_size: .; v_call: TRBV7-2
cdr3_nt: TGTGCCAGCAGCTTCGGCACCTATGAAGCTTTCTTT; cdr3_aa: CASSFGTYEAFF; j_call: TRBJ1-1; d_call: .; clone_size: .; v_call: TRBV7-9
cdr3_nt: TGTGCCAGCACGGGACTAGCGGGGGGGACTAGCACAGATACGCAGTATTTT; cdr3_aa: CASTGLAGGTSTDTQYF; j_call: TRBJ2-3; d_call: TRBD2; clone_size: .; v_call: TRBV4-2
cdr3_nt: TGTGCCAGCAGCGCGGGACAGGGCTCCTACAATGAGCAGTTCTTC; cdr3_aa: CASSAGQGSYNEQFF; j_call: TRBJ2-1; d_call: TRBD1; clone_size: .; v_call: TRBV9
cdr3_nt: TGTGCCAGCAGCTTAGAGTCAGTTCAGGGGGCGGGCACTGAAGCTTTCTTT; cdr3_aa: CASSLESVQGAGTEAFF; j_call: TRBJ1-1; d_call: TRBD1; clone_size: .; v_call: TRBV11-3
cdr3_nt: TGTGCCAGCAGCGCCGCCGCTAGCTCCTACGAGCAGTACTTC; cdr3_aa: CASSAAASSYEQYF; j_call: TRBJ2-7; d_call: .; clone_size: .; v_call: TRBV5-6
cdr3_nt: TGCGCCAGCAGTGAGTCGAGCAATCAGCCCCAGCATTTT; cdr3_aa: CASSESSNQPQHF; j_call: TRBJ1-5; d_call: .; clone_size: .; v_call: TRBV10-1
cdr3_nt: TGTGCCAGCAGTTTGACTAGCGGAGTGAACACCGGGGAGCTGTTTTTT; cdr3_aa: CASSLTSGVNTGELFF; j_call: TRBJ2-2; d_call: TRBD2; clone_size: .; v_call: TRBV27
cdr3_nt: TGCGCCAGCAGCTCGCGCCCGGGGGGCCTTGGAGAAAAACTGTTTTTT; cdr3_aa: CASSSRPGGLGEKLFF; j_call: TRBJ1-4; d_call: .; clone_size: .; v_call: TRBV4-1
cdr3_nt: TGTGCCAGCAGTGATTCAGGGGTGGGCTTCTACGAGCAGTACTTC; cdr3_aa: CASSDSGVGFYEQYF; j_call: TRBJ2-7; d_call: .; clone_size: .; v_call: TRBV2
cdr3_nt: TGTGCCAGCAGTCAAATGCCAGAGTCCCCCTACGAGCAGTACTTC; cdr3_aa: CASSQMPESPYEQYF; j_call: TRBJ2-7; d_call: .; clone_size: once; v_call: TRBV4-2
cdr3_nt: TGTGCCATCAGTGAGTCTGGGACTTCCGTCCAAGAGACCCAGTACTTC; cdr3_aa: CAISESGTSVQETQYF; j_call: TRBJ2-5; d_call: .; clone_size: once; v_call: TRBV10-3